The source of this T cell receptor (gamma chain) is a study of Vγ9Vδ2 T cells in congenital toxoplasmosis (dated by TCRdb to 2020 to 2022). For context, the study as a whole: The diagnosis of congenital toxoplasmosis relied on IgG, IgM and IgA serology, Western blot and an in-house interferon-gamma release assay. In this study, researchers looked at the gamma and delta chain CDR3 repertoires of sorted blood gammadelta T cells, comparing infants congenitally infected with T. gondii against uninfected infants. Repertoires were sequenced from infants at 2 months after birth and at 1 year of age. TCR sequencing covered about 5 infected and fewer than 12 uninfected infants at 2 months, plus 3 infected and 4 uninfected infants at 1 year.

Taken from the germline V gene, the CDR1 and CDR2 loops are VINAFY and YDVSNSKD. Its CDR3 holds 14 amino acids, cysteine through phenylalanine. Only the CDR3 portion is preserved as DNA: 42 bases, with reading frame beginning at the first base. The paper's findings and limits, for the study overall: At 2 months, TRGV9 and TRDV2 CDR3s of infected infants appeared to carry fewer N additions than uninfected infants, especially TRDV2-TRDJ1 sequences. Germline-encoded fetal-type TRDV2 CDR3 sequences seemed to be more prevalent in infected than in uninfected approximately 2-month-old infants, with an in utero expansion footprint being suggested. Repertoire differences between infected and uninfected infants were less clear at 1 year of age than at 2 months. Both infected and uninfected infants showed high prevalence of a public TRGV9 clonotype. Two months was the earliest age with enough suitable sample material for TCR repertoire analysis, so newborn repertoires were not sequenced.

cDNA was made by template-switch reverse transcription with TRGC- and TRDC-specific primers in one tube, using SuperScript II. The TRGC primer was designed so that it would bind both of the constant genes TRGC1 and TRGC2. Amplification of TRG and TRD was done with the KAPA Real-Time Library Amplification Kit, and AMPure XP beads were used for purification between steps. Index PCR with the Nextera XT Index Kit was used to attach Illumina sequencing adapters. An Illumina MiSeq running the V2 300 kit was used to sequence the TRG and TRD amplicons, producing 150 bp paired-end reads. Per the authors' processing: Before further analysis, read quality was checked using FastQC version 0.11.8. With MiXCR version 3.0.3, reads were aligned to GenBank TRG or TRD reference genes and CDR3 sequences were built. Default MiXCR settings were used, apart from assembling TRDD gene segments from 3 instead of 5 consecutive nucleotides. N additions, CDR3 length, J segment length and clonotype sharing between samples were computed with VDJtools version 1.2.1. CDR3 sequences that were out of frame or contained stop codons were left out of the analysis. The overlap of infant repertoires with previously published Vgamma9Vdelta2 repertoires from fetal, cord blood and adult blood was compared. For TCRdb, the public reads were processed anew by CATT, and duplicate DNA sequences were folded into one row. These V and J calls rely on TCRdb rather than the paper's analysis. The sample yields some 220 gamma-chain clones; roughly 10% were counted once. Of the sample, less than 75% is held by the ten largest clones.

A few counts support this clone. Its cognate antigen has yet to be identified. A read error likely explains why the TCRdb protein, taken from a much larger clone, differs from this DNA's translation at residue 4; the protein shown is translated from the DNA. Mothers of both infected and uninfected infants received the same treatment, using spiramycin and/or pyrimethamine plus sulfadiazine plus folinic acid. Every infant, whether infected or uninfected, was delivered at term after more than 37 weeks of gestation. Approximately 1,000 uL of blood was turned into PBMCs through Lymphoprep gradient centrifugation, and the PBMCs were then cryopreserved in liquid nitrogen and sent to Belgium. Thawed PBMCs were labeled with Zombie NIR viability dye and stained with CD3, TCR gammadelta, Vgamma9 and Vdelta2 antibodies. CD3+ TCRgammadelta+ T cells were sorted on a FACSAria III with a mean purity of nearly 99%. For each sample, RNA was extracted from approximately 9,200 sorted gammadelta T cells with the RNeasy Micro Kit. Infants were born to mothers enrolled with primary T. gondii infection during pregnancy. The infants' peripheral blood was drawn at an outpatient microbiology and virology center located in Pavia, Italy.

This sequence uses TRGV5 and TRGJ1 or TRGJ2. The sample consisted of gamma-delta T cells from blood. The receptor comes from a child under 10 years old born to a mother with Toxoplasma gondii infection during pregnancy, either congenitally infected or uninfected (not recorded which). The DNA sequence reads TGTGCCACCTTGGACAGGCGGGAATATTATAAGAAACTCTTT. This is translated as CATLDRREYYKKLF.